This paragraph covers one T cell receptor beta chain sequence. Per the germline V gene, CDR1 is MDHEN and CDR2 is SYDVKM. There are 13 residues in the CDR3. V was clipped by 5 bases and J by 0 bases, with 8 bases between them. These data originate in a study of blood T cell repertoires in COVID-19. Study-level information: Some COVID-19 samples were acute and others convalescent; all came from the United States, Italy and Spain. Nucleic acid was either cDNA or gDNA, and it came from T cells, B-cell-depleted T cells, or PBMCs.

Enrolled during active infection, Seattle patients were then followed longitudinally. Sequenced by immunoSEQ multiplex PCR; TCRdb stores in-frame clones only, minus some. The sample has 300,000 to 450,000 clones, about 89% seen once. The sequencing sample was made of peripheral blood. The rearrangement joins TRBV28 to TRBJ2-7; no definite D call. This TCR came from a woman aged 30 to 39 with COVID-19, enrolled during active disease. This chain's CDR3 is CASSPRYSYEQYV. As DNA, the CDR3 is TGTGCCAGCAGTCCCCGGTACTCCTACGAGCAGTACGTC.